This T cell receptor beta chain was recovered during a study of blood T cell repertoires in COVID-19. V gave up 4 bases and J gave up 2 bases, with 8 bases separating them. In germline, CDR1 is MNHNY, CDR2 SVGAGI (reference sequence). This CDR3 has 13 residues. TCRdb keeps only in-frame clones here, not all; method: immunoSEQ multiplex PCR. The sample has around 42,000 clones, around 80% seen once; the top ten hold about two fifths. In its sample, this clone was seen once. The TCR sequence derives from an elderly man with active or convalescent COVID-19. The material sequenced was peripheral blood. The genes are TRBV6-6 and TRBJ1-1; D uncertain. CDR3 residues: CASSWNRNTEAFF. CDR3 in DNA: TGTGCCAGCAGTTGGAACAGAAACACTGAAGCTTTCTTT.